This T cell receptor (beta chain) was recorded in a study of blood T cells in healthy people across ages. Study results and limitations: Higher naive T cell percentage went strongly together with higher TCR beta diversity. Getting older went along with TCR beta diversity per million T cells dropping roughly linearly.

Isolated PBMCs totaled at least 6 million in each sample. The CDR3 has 15 amino acids. Germline CDR1 reads LGHNA; CDR2 reads YNFKEQ. V lost 5 bases and J 5 bases, leaving 18 bases between the germline ends. Then a second PCR, running roughly 6 to 12 cycles, was carried out with a sample-barcoded 5' primer and a J-beta primer mix. Using its own MiXCR run on the 5' RACE reads, TCRdb lists one record per CDR3 protein. The top ten clones hold under 8% of a sample with 1.4 million to 1.5 million distinct CDR3 sequences, roughly 40% of them seen once. This clonotype was detected ten times or more. Its antigen is unidentified.

Sequencing input: blood. This chain uses TRBV4-2 with TRBJ1-2; D is ambiguous. This receptor was identified in a woman between 18 and 29 years old in good health. CDR3 DNA: TGTGCCAGCAGCGCAGAGGTCCAGGCTACATATGGCTACACCTTC. It codes for CASSAEVQATYGYTF.